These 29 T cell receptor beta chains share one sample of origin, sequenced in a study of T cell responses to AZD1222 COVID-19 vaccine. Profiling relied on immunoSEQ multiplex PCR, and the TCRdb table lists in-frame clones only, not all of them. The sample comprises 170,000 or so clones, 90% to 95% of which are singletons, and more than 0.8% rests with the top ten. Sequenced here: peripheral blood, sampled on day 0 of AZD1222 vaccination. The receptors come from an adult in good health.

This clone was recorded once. The CDR3 loop reads CASSFRRGFNQPQHF. The DNA for the CDR3 is TGTGCCAGCAGCTTTCGGAGAGGGTTCAATCAGCCCCAGCATTTT. The chain is built from TRBV12-1 and TRBJ1-5. TRBV12-1 corresponds to a pseudogene. The CDR3 loop spans 15 amino acids.

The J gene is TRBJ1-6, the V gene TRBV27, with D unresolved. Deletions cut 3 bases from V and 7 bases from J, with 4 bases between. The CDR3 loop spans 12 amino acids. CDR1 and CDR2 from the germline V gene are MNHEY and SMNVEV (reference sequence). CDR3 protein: CASSFGNSPLHF. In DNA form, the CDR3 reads TGTGCCAGCAGTTTTGGGAATTCACCCCTCCACTTT.

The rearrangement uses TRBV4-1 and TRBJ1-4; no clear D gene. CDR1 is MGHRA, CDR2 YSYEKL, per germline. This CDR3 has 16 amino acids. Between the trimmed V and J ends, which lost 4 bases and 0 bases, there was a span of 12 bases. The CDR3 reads CASSPSLGATNEKLFF. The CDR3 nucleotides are TGCGCCAGCAGCCCCTCTTTAGGAGCAACTAATGAAAAACTGTTTTTT.

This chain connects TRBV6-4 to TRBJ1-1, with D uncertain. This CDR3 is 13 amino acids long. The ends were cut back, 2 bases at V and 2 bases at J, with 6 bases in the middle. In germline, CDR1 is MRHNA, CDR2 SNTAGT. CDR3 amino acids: CASSDDENTEAFF. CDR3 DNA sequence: TGTGCCAGCAGTGACGATGAAAACACTGAAGCTTTCTTT.

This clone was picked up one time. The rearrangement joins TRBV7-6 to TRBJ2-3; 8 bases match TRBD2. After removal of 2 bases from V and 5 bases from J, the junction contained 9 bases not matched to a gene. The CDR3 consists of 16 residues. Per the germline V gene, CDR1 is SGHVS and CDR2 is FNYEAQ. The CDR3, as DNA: TGTGCCAGCAGCTTATCTCTTGGGACTAGGGGAGATACGCAGTATTTT. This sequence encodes CASSLSLGTRGDTQYF.

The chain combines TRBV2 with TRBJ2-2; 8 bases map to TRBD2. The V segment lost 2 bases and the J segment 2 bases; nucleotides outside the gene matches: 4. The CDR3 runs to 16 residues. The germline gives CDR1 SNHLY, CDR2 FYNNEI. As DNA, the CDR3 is TGTGCCAGCAGTGAACGGGGGGGATTAAACACCGGGGAGCTGTTTTTT. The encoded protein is CASSERGGLNTGELFF. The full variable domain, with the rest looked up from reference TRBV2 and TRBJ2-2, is EPEVTQTPSHQVTQMGQEVILRCVPISNHLYFYWYRQILGQKVEFLVSFYNNEISEKSEIFDDQFSVERPDGSNFTLKIRSTKLEDSAMYFCASSERGGLNTGELFFGEGSRLTVL.

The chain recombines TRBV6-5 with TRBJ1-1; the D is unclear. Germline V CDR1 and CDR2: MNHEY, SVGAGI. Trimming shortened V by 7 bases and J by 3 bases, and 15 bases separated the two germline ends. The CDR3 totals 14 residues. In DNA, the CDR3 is TGTGCCAGCAATCGGAGACGAGAGGACACTGAAGCTTTCTTT. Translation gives CASNRRREDTEAFF.

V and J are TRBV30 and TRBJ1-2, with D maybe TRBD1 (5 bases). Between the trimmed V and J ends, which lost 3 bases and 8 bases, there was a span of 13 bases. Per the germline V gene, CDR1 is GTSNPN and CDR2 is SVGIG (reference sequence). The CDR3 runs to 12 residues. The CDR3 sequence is CAWRGGGIGYTF. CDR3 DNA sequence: TGTGCCTGGAGGGGGGGTGGTATAGGCTACACCTTC.

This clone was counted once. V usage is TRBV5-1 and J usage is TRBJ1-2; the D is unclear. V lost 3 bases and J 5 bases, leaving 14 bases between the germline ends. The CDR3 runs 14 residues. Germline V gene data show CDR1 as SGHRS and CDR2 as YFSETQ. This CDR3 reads CASSSLSVGYGYTF. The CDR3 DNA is TGCGCCAGCAGCTCTCTTTCAGTAGGGTATGGCTACACCTTC. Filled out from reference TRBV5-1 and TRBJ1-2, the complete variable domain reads KAGVTQTPRYLIKTRGQQVTLSCSPISGHRSVSWYQQTPGQGLQFLFEYFSETQRNKGNFPGRFSGRQFSNSRSEMNVSTLELGDSALYLCASSSLSVGYGYTFGSGTRLTVV.

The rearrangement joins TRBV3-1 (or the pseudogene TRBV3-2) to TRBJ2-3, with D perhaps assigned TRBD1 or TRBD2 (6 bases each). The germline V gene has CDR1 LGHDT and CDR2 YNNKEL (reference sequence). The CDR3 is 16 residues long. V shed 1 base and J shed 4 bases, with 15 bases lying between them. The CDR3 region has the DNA TGTGCCAGCAGCCAAGTGGGGGGCCGAGGTGCAGATACGCAGTATTTT. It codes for CASSQVGGRGADTQYF.

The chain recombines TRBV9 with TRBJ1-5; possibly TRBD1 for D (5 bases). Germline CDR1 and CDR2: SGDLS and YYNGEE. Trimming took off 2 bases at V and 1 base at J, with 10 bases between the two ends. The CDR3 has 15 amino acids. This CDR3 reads CASSVSGGSNQPQHF. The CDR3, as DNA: TGTGCCAGCAGCGTCTCCGGGGGGAGCAATCAGCCCCAGCATTTT. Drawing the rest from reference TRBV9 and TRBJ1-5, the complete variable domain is DSGVTQTPKHLITATGQRVTLRCSPRSGDLSVYWYQQSLDQGLQFLIQYYNGEERAKGNILERFSAQQFPDLHSELNLSSLELGDSALYFCASSVSGGSNQPQHFGDGTRLSIL.

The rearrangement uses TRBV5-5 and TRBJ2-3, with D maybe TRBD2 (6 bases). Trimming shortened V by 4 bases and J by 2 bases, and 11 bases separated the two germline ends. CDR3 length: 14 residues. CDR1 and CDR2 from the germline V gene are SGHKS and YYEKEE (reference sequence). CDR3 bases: TGTGCCAGCAGCGCGGGGACCCTCACAGATACGCAGTATTTT. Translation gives CASSAGTLTDTQYF.

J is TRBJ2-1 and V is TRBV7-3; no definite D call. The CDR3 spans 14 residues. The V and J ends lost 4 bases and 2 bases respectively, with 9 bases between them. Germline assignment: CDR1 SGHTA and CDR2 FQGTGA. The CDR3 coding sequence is TGTGCCAGCAGCTCTCGGGCCGCCTACAATGAGCAGTTCTTC. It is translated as CASSSRAAYNEQFF.

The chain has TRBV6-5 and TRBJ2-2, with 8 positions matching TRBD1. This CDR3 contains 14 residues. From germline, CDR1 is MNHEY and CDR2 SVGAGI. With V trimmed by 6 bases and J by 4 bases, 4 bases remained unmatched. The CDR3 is CASRRTGTTGELFF. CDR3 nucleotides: TGTGCCAGCAGGAGGACAGGGACCACCGGGGAGCTGTTTTTT.

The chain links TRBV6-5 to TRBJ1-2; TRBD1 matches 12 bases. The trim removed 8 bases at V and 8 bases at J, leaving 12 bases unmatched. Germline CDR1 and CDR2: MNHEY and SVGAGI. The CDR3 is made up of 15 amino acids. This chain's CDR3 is CASAAPGQGARGYTF. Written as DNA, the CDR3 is TGTGCCAGCGCAGCTCCGGGACAGGGGGCGCGCGGCTACACCTTC.

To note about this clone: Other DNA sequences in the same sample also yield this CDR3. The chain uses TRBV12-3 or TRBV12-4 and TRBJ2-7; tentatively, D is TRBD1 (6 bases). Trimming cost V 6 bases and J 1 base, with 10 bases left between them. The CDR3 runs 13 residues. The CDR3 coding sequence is TGTGCCAGCAGCCGGGACACTTCCTACGAGCAGTACTTC. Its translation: CASSRDTSYEQYF.

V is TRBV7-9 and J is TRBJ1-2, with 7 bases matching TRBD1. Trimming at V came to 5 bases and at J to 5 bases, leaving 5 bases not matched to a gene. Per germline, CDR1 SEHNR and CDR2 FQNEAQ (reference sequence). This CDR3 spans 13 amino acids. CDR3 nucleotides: TGTGCCAGCAGCCGGGGACAGACGTATGGCTACACCTTC. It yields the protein CASSRGQTYGYTF.

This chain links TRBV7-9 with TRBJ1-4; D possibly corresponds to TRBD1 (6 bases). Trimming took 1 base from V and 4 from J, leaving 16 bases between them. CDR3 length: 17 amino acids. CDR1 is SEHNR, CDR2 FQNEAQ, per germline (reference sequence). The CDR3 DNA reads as TGTGCCAGCAGCTTAGTCTCCCAGGGGCTGGGTAATGAAAAACTGTTTTTT. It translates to CASSLVSQGLGNEKLFF.

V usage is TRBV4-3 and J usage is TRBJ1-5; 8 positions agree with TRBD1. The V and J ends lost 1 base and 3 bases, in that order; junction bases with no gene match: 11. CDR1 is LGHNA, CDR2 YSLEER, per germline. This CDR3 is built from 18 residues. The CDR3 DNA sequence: TGCGCCAGCAGCCAAGGCCTCCCCCAGACAGGGGCCAATCAGCCCCAGCATTTT. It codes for CASSQGLPQTGANQPQHF.

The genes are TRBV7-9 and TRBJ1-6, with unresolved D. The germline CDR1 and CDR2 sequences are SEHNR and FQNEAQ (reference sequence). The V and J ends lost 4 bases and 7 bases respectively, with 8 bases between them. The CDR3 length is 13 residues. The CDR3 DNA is TGTGCCAGCAGCTCAAGGGAGAATTCACCCCTCCACTTT. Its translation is CASSSRENSPLHF.

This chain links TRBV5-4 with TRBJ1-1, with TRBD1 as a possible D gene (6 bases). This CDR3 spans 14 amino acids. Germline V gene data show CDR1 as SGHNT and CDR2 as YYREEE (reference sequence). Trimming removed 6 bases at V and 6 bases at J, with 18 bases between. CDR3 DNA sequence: TGTGCCAGCAACGAGGGGGGTAATCGCGCTGAAGCTTTCTTT. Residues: CASNEGGNRAEAFF.

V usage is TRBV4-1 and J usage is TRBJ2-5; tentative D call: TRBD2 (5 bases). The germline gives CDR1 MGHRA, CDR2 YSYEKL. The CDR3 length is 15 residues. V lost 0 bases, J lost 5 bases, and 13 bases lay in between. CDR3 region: CASSQDIPGLETQYF. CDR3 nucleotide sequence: TGCGCCAGCAGCCAAGATATTCCGGGGTTGGAGACCCAGTACTTC.

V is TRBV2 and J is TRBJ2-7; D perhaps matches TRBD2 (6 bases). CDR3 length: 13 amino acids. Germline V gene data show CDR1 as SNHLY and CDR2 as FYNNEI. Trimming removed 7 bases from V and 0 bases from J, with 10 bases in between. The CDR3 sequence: CASNDGSSYEQYF. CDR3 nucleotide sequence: TGTGCCAGCAACGACGGGAGCTCCTACGAGCAGTACTTC.

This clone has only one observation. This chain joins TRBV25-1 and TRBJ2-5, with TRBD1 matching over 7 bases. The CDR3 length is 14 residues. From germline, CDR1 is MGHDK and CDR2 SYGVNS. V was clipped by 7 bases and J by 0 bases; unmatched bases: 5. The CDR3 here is CASNRGQYQETQYF. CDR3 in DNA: TGTGCCAGCAACAGGGGACAGTACCAAGAGACCCAGTACTTC.

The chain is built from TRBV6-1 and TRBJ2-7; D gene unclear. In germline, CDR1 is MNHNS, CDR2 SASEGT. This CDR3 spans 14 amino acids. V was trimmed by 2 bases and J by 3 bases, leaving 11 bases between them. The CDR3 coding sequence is TGTGCCAGCAGTGAAATAGGGATCAACTACGAGCAGTACTTC. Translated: CASSEIGINYEQYF.

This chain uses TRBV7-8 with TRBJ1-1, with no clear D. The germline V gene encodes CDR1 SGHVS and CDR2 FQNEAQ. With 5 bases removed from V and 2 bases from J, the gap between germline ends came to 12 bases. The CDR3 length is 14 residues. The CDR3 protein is CASSRDRHNTEAFF. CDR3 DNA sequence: TGTGCCAGCAGCCGCGATAGGCACAACACTGAAGCTTTCTTT. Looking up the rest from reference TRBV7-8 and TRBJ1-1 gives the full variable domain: GAGVSQSPRYKVAKRGQDVALRCDPISGHVSLFWYQQALGQGPEFLTYFQNEAQLDKSGLPSDRFFAERPEGSVSTLKIQRTQQEDSAVYLCASSRDRHNTEAFFGQGTRLTVV.

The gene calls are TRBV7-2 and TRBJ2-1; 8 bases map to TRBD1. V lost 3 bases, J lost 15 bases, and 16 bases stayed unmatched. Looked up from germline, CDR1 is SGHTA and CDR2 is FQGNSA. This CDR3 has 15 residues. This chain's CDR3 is CASSLHRADRGFGFF. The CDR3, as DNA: TGTGCCAGCAGCTTGCATAGGGCAGACAGGGGATTTGGGTTCTTC.

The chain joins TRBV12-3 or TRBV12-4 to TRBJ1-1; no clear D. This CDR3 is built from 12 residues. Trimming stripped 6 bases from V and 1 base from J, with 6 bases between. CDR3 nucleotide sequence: TGTGCCAGCAGATGGGAGAACACTGAAGCTTTCTTT. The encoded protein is CASRWENTEAFF.

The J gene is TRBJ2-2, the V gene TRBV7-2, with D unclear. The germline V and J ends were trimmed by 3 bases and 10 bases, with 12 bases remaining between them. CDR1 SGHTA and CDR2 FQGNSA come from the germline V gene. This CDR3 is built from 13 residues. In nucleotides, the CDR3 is TGTGCCAGCAGCTTCGGCGGCTCCCAGGAGCTGTTTTTT. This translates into CASSFGGSQELFF.